This T cell receptor (beta chain) comes out of a study of cytomegalovirus exposure and HLA in healthy donors. Notes on the study in general: Rarity marked most TCR sequences, yet some public TCRs occurred in many donors. Published work reported that the classifier diagnosed cytomegalovirus status with high specificity and sensitivity.

Germline assignment: CDR1 MNHEY and CDR2 SMNVEV (reference sequence). This CDR3 comprises 16 residues. V was clipped by 5 bases and J by 3 bases; unmatched bases: 8. Sequencing was performed with immunoSEQ multiplex PCR; in TCRdb, only in-frame clones are kept and a portion is missing. The data contain about 160,000 clones, approximately 87% of them seen just once; the ten biggest clones take up around 5%. As to this clone: Its antigen is unidentified.

This clonotype was obtained from a woman aged 25-40 years in good health and CMV-seronegative. Sequenced input: PBMCs. The chain has TRBV27 and TRBJ2-1, with 9 bases identical to TRBD2. CDR3 protein: CASSPMAGGLYNEQFF. CDR3 DNA: TGTGCCAGCAGTCCTATGGCGGGAGGGCTCTACAATGAGCAGTTCTTC.